These 20 T cell receptor beta chains were all obtained from the same sample, sequenced in a study of blood T cell repertoires in COVID-19 (dated by TCRdb to the early 2020s). The method was the immunoSEQ multiplex PCR assay. The clones in this table, taken by TCRdb from immuneACCESS, are in-frame only. Not every clone is retained; where verified, under half of the shortfall comes from an unresolved V gene, and the cause of the rest is unknown. The sample has 150,000 to 200,000 clones on record, approximately 90% of them singletons. Roughly 2% of the sample comes from the top ten. Sequences were obtained from peripheral blood. The origin of the receptors is a man aged 18-30 years who had recovered from COVID-19.

A single count supports this clone. V usage is TRBV19 and J usage is TRBJ2-2, with 8 bases identical to TRBD1. V lost 3 bases, J lost 6 bases, and 6 bases stayed unmatched. The CDR3 runs 15 residues. Germline V lookup: CDR1 LNHDA, CDR2 SQIVND (reference sequence). Written as DNA, the CDR3 is TGTGCCAGTAGTATCCCACGGGACAGGCCCGGGGAGCTGTTTTTT. Translated, it gives CASSIPRDRPGELFF.

V is TRBV6-6 and J is TRBJ2-2, with a tentative D call TRBD1 (6 bases). The length of the CDR3 is 16 residues. Trimming cost V 3 bases and J 6 bases, with 17 bases left between them. Germline lookup yields CDR1 MNHNY and CDR2 SVGAGI (reference sequence). The CDR3 loop reads CASSYSTSTGSGELFF. CDR3 DNA sequence: TGTGCCAGCAGTTATTCGACATCTACAGGGTCCGGGGAGCTGTTTTTT.

J is TRBJ1-1 and V is TRBV29-1; TRBD1 agrees at 10 bases. Germline V gives CDR1 SQVTM, CDR2 ANQGSEA. With 6 bases clipped from V and 10 bases from J, the junction kept 5 bases outside the gene matches. This CDR3 is built from 11 residues. The CDR3 sequence: CSVGTGDGAFF. The CDR3, as DNA: TGCAGCGTGGGGACAGGGGATGGAGCTTTCTTT.

This chain connects TRBV9 to TRBJ2-1; a possible D gene is TRBD1 (6 bases). CDR1 SGDLS and CDR2 YYNGEE come from the germline V gene. V was cut by 4 bases and J by 6 bases, with 17 bases left in between. This CDR3 is built from 15 residues. The CDR3 reads CASSSEGDGRNEQFF. The DNA for the CDR3 is TGTGCCAGCAGCTCCGAGGGGGACGGACGCAATGAGCAGTTCTTC.

The chain uses TRBV5-1 and TRBJ1-4, with D possibly being TRBD1 (5 bases). This CDR3 contains 15 residues. Germline lookup yields CDR1 SGHRS and CDR2 YFSETQ. V was trimmed by 0 bases and J by 4 bases, leaving 10 bases between them. The CDR3 sequence is CASSLGPGVNEKLFF. For the CDR3, the DNA is TGCGCCAGCAGCTTGGGTCCGGGGGTTAATGAAAAACTGTTTTTT.

This clone came up once. J is TRBJ2-7 and V is TRBV7-9; TRBD1 matches 8 bases. The J segment lost 0 bases and the V segment lost 1 base, leaving 2 bases of the junction unmatched. Germline V gives CDR1 SEHNR, CDR2 FQNEAQ (reference sequence). The CDR3 has 15 amino acids. The CDR3 sequence: CASSLGTGLSYEQYF. CDR3 in DNA: TGTGCCAGCAGCTTAGGGACAGGGCTCTCCTACGAGCAGTACTTC.

The rearrangement links TRBV27 to TRBJ2-3; 9 bases map to TRBD1. Germline V gene sequence: CDR1 MNHEY, CDR2 SMNVEV (reference sequence). V lost 3 bases to trimming and J lost 3 bases; unmatched junction nucleotides: 13. This CDR3 is 18 amino acids long. CDR3 residues: CASSFRLVGQGTTDTQYF. As DNA, the CDR3 is TGTGCCAGCAGTTTTAGGCTCGTCGGACAGGGGACGACAGATACGCAGTATTTT.

In its sample, this clone was seen once. J is TRBJ2-3 and V is TRBV11-2; 14 nucleotides match TRBD2. Germline assignment: CDR1 SGHAT and CDR2 FQNNGV. The ends lost 0 bases at V and 3 bases at J; junction bases unmatched: 5. CDR3 length equals 18 residues. In DNA, the CDR3 is TGTGCCAGCAGCTTAGAGGGACTAGCGGGGGCAGGTACAGATACGCAGTATTTT. This gives the protein CASSLEGLAGAGTDTQYF.

CDR3 DNA sequence: TGTGCCACCCAAAGACAGGGGAATTCACCCCTCCACTTT. Translated, it gives CATQRQGNSPLHF. This chain joins TRBV19 and TRBJ1-6; 8 nucleotides line up with TRBD1. The CDR3 sequence is 13 residues long. The ends lost 10 bases at V and 7 bases at J; junction bases unmatched: 6. The germline gives CDR1 LNHDA, CDR2 SQIVND (reference sequence). The full variable domain, completed using reference TRBV19 and TRBJ1-6, is DGGITQSPKYLFRKEGQNVTLSCEQNLNHDAMYWYRQDPGQGLRLIYYSQIVNDFQKGDIAEGYSVSREKKESFPLTVTSAQKNPTAFYLCATQRQGNSPLHFGNGTRLTVT.

This clone was seen a single time. The chain carries TRBV2 and TRBJ1-2; 9 nucleotides agree with TRBD1. The V gene's germline CDR1 is SNHLY and CDR2 FYNNEI. The CDR3 has 14 residues. Trimming at V came to 4 bases and at J to 7 bases, leaving 7 bases not matched to a gene. Here the CDR3 reads CASSGVGTGIGYTF. Here the CDR3 DNA reads TGTGCCAGCAGTGGGGTCGGGACAGGGATTGGCTACACCTTC.

The CDR3 coding sequence is TGTGCCAGCAGTTACAACGCGGCTATCTACGAGCAGTACTTC. It encodes CASSYNAAIYEQYF. The rearrangement joins TRBV6-2 or TRBV6-3 to TRBJ2-7; D call uncertain. Trimming pared 2 bases from V and 3 bases from J, leaving 11 bases between. The length of the CDR3 is 14 residues. The V gene's germline CDR1 is MNHEY and CDR2 SVGEGT.

The rearrangement joins TRBV4-3 to TRBJ2-1; TRBD2 agrees at 11 bases. This CDR3 contains 16 residues. The junction had 5 bases not matched to a gene; V was cut back by 0 bases and J by 7 bases. Germline V gene lookup returns CDR1 LGHNA and CDR2 YSLEER. CDR3 in DNA: TGCGCCAGCAGCCAAGAGGTAGCGGGAGGGATAAATGAGCAGTTCTTC. Amino acids: CASSQEVAGGINEQFF.

The V and J genes are TRBV10-3 and TRBJ2-1, with TRBD2 matching 8 bases. The CDR3 has 15 residues. Per the germline V gene, CDR1 is ENHRY and CDR2 is SYGVKD. The V and J ends lost 2 bases and 4 bases, in that order; junction bases with no gene match: 4. DNA of the CDR3: TGTGCCATCAGTGAGCGGGAGCGGGAGTACAATGAGCAGTTCTTC. It is translated as CAISEREREYNEQFF.

This rearrangement joins TRBV11-2 to TRBJ1-2, with 8 positions matching TRBD1. Germline assignment: CDR1 SGHAT and CDR2 FQNNGV. This CDR3 spans 15 amino acids. V dropped 3 bases and J dropped 1; count of bases not matched to a gene: 4. The CDR3 nucleotides are TGTGCCAGCAGCTTTACAGGGGGAGATAACTATGGCTACACCTTC. Translating gives CASSFTGGDNYGYTF.

The rearrangement joins TRBV10-1 to TRBJ2-3, with D possibly being TRBD1 (6 bases). The length of the CDR3 is 14 residues. The V and J ends lost 9 bases and 5 bases respectively, with 18 bases between them. Germline-derived CDR1 and CDR2 are WNHNN and SYGVQD (reference sequence). The CDR3 nucleotides are TGCGCCAGTAGTCAGGGGCCCAAACAAGATACGCAGTATTTT. It specifies CASSQGPKQDTQYF.

The CDR3 sequence: CASSVDGSKGEQYF. The CDR3 DNA is TGTGCCAGCAGCGTAGACGGGAGCAAGGGAGAGCAGTACTTC. The genes are TRBV9 and TRBJ2-7; tentatively, D is TRBD2 (6 bases). The CDR3 covers 14 residues. The V end was cut by 0 bases, the J end by 7 bases, with 14 bases between. Germline CDR1 and CDR2: SGDLS and YYNGEE. Together with reference TRBV9 and TRBJ2-7, the CDR3 gives the full variable domain: DSGVTQTPKHLITATGQRVTLRCSPRSGDLSVYWYQQSLDQGLQFLIQYYNGEERAKGNILERFSAQQFPDLHSELNLSSLELGDSALYFCASSVDGSKGEQYFGPGTRLTVT.

The V and J genes are TRBV4-1 and TRBJ2-7, with TRBD1 identical over 9 bases. Germline loops: CDR1 MGHRA, CDR2 YSYEKL. The V gene end was trimmed by 0 bases and the J gene end by 6 bases; junction bases not matched to a gene: 6. The CDR3 covers 15 residues. CDR3 in DNA: TGCGCCAGCAGCCAAGATCTTGGGACAGGGTTCGAGCAGTACTTC. It yields the protein CASSQDLGTGFEQYF.

The V and J genes are TRBV25-1 and TRBJ2-1, with 7 bases that match TRBD2. The CDR3 contains 17 residues. Losses at the gene ends were 2 bases for V and 2 bases for J; bases not matched to a gene: 9. The germline V gene encodes CDR1 MGHDK and CDR2 SYGVNS. The CDR3 DNA follows: TGTGCCAGCAGTGAAGACACCAAAGCGGGACCCTACAATGAGCAGTTCTTC. Residues: CASSEDTKAGPYNEQFF.

The J gene is TRBJ1-2, the V gene TRBV19; TRBD1 matches at 7 bases. Trimming at V came to 9 bases and at J to 5 bases, leaving 9 bases not matched to a gene. From germline, CDR1 is LNHDA and CDR2 SQIVND (reference sequence). The CDR3 covers 13 residues. The CDR3 region is CASRTDRVYGYTF. Written as DNA, the CDR3 is TGTGCCAGCCGTACTGACAGGGTTTATGGCTACACCTTC.

Only a few counts were recorded for this clone. This chain connects TRBV5-6 to TRBJ2-2, with a possible D match to TRBD1 (6 bases). CDR3 length: 14 amino acids. Germline V gene sequence: CDR1 SGHDT, CDR2 YYEEEE. V dropped 4 bases and J dropped 7 bases, with 14 bases sitting between them. The CDR3 spells CASSPLLQGGELFF. DNA for the CDR3: TGTGCCAGCAGCCCCCTTTTACAGGGCGGGGAGCTGTTTTTT.